Here is one TCR beta chain with its context. This clone was counted only a few times. Its antigen remains undetermined. Base qualities are missing; no much larger clone stands one base away. This sample was included in a study of cytomegalovirus exposure and HLA in healthy donors (TCRdb year 2017). About the study as a whole: An earlier analysis of several hundred of the donors reported 250 to 300 Gb of sequence data and approximately 110 million unique TCR beta sequences from about 180 million T cells. Of the roughly 400 genotyped donors, 80% to 90% were placed in the genetic ancestry cluster associated with self-reported Caucasian donors. High-throughput TCR immunosequencing, statistical association of individual TCRs with disease status, and machine learning were combined to predict cytomegalovirus infection status. In addition to the first cohort of 500 to 850 subjects, a separate validation cohort of approximately 110 different subjects was used. Donor age, sex, ethnicity and CMV serostatus were compiled together with the repertoire data. In a later genetic analysis, genome-wide SNP genotypes for 398 of the 666 donors were used, and that subset was treated as a discovery cohort. All discovery cohort repertoires had been generated using a single sequencing platform. The study was designed to test whether signatures of past pathogen exposure could be identified by cataloging public T cell receptors. In an earlier analysis of roughly 580 of the donors, high-throughput TCR beta sequencing was used to judge whether each TCR beta V gene segment behaved as functional or pseudogenic. About 300 gigabases of sequencing data and approximately 93 million unique TCR sequences were included in an early release covering 550 to 800 HLA-typed donors. In the later analysis, no new phenotypic data were used to find candidate immune exposures; instead, reliance was placed on TCR beta sequences and their occurrence across donors. HLA typing covered class I and class II loci at four-digit resolution. A later analysis re-examined previously published TCR beta repertoires from around 670 donors and added high-resolution HLA genotyping to investigate patterns of TCR occurrence. The T cell repertoires of 550 to 850 subjects were profiled by immunosequencing and related to cytomegalovirus serostatus. Four to six DR-DQ haplotypes were handled as single units for association and clustering because linkage in the cohort was strong. Among roughly 370 genotyped donors of the cohort, an average of around 240,000 unique TCR beta nucleotide sequences were sequenced per donor, about a sixth of them non-productive. Typing coverage varied by locus: about 620-630 donors for A, B, C, DRB1 and DQB1; some 520 for DQA1; more than 600 for DPA1; fewer than 480 for DPB1.

The cohort was made up of 650 to 700 healthy bone marrow donors. All cohort members were sampled while nominally healthy, although unrecorded immune exposures were likely present. The donor was CMV seropositive and belonged to the group of 250 to 350 seropositive cohort members. A peripheral blood sample was collected from each donor, and TCR beta sequencing was performed on peripheral blood mononuclear cells. The Qiagen DNeasy Blood Extraction Kit was used to extract genomic DNA from the blood cell samples. General conclusions and limits of the study: In a later analysis, most CMV-associated TCR beta chains were found to appear HLA-restricted, with HLA associations seemingly driven largely by CMV exposure. The study gave a list of under 200 TCR beta chains associated with cytomegalovirus. In a later analysis, the rate of TCR association differed among HLA loci, with DRB1 alleles having the most associated TCRs and HLA-C alleles having the fewest. The sequencing pipeline was judged likely to have produced a cluster of highly shared sequence variants as a technical artifact. When HLA alleles, especially DR and DQ, strongly co-occurred, TCR associations were difficult to assign to individual alleles. Because counts were too low, more than 15 rarely observed V segments, including chromosome 9 orphons, were left out of the earlier analysis of about 500 of the donors. The only immune exposure information available for the cohort was CMV serostatus. Some IMGT-functional V segments, including TRBV6-2 and TRBV6-3, could not be told apart with the 87-base-pair reads, so those segments were excluded. In vitro tests confirmed that a few of the cytomegalovirus-associated TCR beta chains recognize cytomegalovirus antigens. Linkage disequilibrium might explain the correlated functional status among segregating V segments, but an unknown experimental factor could not be ruled out. In a later genetic analysis, fewer N-insertions in productive TCRs were reported among donors in an Asian-associated ancestry cluster than the roughly 700-donor mean. An earlier analysis of approximately 500 of the donors showed that most TCR beta V segments appeared in productive rearrangements either about 90% or about 30% of the time, which broadly matched IMGT annotations. In a later analysis, more than 15,000 TCR beta sequences were associated with specific HLA alleles at a false discovery rate of 0.05. The cohort was sequenced for TCR beta chains only, and without alpha or paired-chain data the features that could be detected were limited. In a later analysis, several top co-occurrence clusters were reported to appear linked to parvovirus B19, influenza, CMV and Epstein-Barr virus. It was suggested by the authors that the approach could potentially be generalized to other disease states and immunological phenotypes. The presence/absence analyses assumed that sequencing depth was roughly uniform across donors, and that assumption may not be true. Most TCR sequences were observed very rarely across donors, whereas some public TCRs were present in many individuals. In a later analysis, HLA-associated TCR beta chains were found to be more clonally expanded and to have lower generation probabilities than equally common non-associated chains. Because HLA typing was unavailable for some donors at each locus, only the typed subset was used in association tests. In both the original and validation cohorts, the classifier was reported to diagnose cytomegalovirus status with high specificity and sensitivity. A later genetic analysis associated a missense DCLRE1C variant with V-gene and J-gene trimming of TCR beta chains, and an independent cohort replicated the association. A further reported finding was that TCR beta sequences accurately predicted the HLA-A and HLA-B alleles for most subjects in the first cohort.

Libraries were prepared through the immunoSEQ multiplex PCR assay. For the multiplex PCR, a mixture combining 60 forward primers for TCR Vbeta segments and 13 reverse primers for TCR Jbeta segments was used. The CDR3 region of rearranged TCR beta genes was amplified from genomic DNA with a multiplex PCR assay. The amplified TCR beta libraries were sequenced on the Illumina HiSeq System as 87-base-pair reads. For the original study's pipeline: A later analysis counted tens of millions of unique TCR beta chains across the approximately 700 repertoires, and 9 million to 14 million of these chains were shared by at least two donors. A nearest-neighbor algorithm error-corrected the raw reads and collapsed the reads into unique sequences, merging closely related sequences to remove PCR and sequencing errors. To assign V, D and J gene segments, CDR3 sequences were aligned to IMGT reference sequences. For a sequence to be retained, a match of at least six nucleotides to both a V gene segment and a J gene segment was required. Rearrangements were called productive when the CDR3 lacked stop codons and stayed in frame with V and J; all others were non-productive. Following IMGT convention, CDR3 was defined as the stretch from the second conserved V-encoded cysteine to the conserved J-encoded phenylalanine. The earlier analysis of roughly 590 of the donors excluded sequences that lacked an unambiguous match to a single V gene segment. An earlier analysis of 587 of the donors called V segments functional above 56.7% productive rearrangements and segregating when the between-donor standard deviation exceeded 5%. A statistical classification framework was developed to diagnose cytomegalovirus status using the catalog of TCR beta chain sequences. A later analysis assigned V and J genes by comparing TCR nucleotide sequences with IMGT/GENE-DB human TR gene sequences. The TCRdist pipeline was used in a later analysis to assign CDR3 sequences and most-parsimonious VDJ recombination scenarios. A later analysis defined each TCR beta chain by its CDR3 amino acid sequence plus V-gene family, and excluded reads lacking a unique V-gene family. A later analysis removed 600 or so highly shared, low-generation-probability nucleotide sequences to deal with suspected cross-contamination and a sequencing artifact. For each public chain, a later analysis derived a clonal expansion index from normalized ranks of inferred template counts within each repertoire. In a later analysis, generation probabilities were computed using a VDJ recombination model fitted to out-of-frame rearrangements, and the results were checked against IGoR. In a later analysis, TCR-TCR, TCR-HLA and TCR-CMV co-occurrence was scored with hypergeometric tests, and a repertoire-size bias correction was applied to TCR pairs. A later analysis estimated false discovery rates by permuting HLA or CMV assignments 20 times. In a later analysis, co-occurring TCRs were grouped using DBSCAN, with TCRdist sequence similarity added in when clustering inside HLA-allele-positive subsets. Repertoires with fewer than 30,000 or more than 120,000 public chains, plus five repertoires with anomalous nucleotide sharing, were excluded from co-occurrence clustering. Imported from immuneACCESS, the table was reduced by TCRdb to in-frame sequences with V and J called. These copies leave out some clones; in studies compared against another copy, an unresolved V gene accounts for under half, and the cause of the remainder is not known. The V and J calls and the clone size are those of that table, but D and trimming were determined from the DNA. For this sample there are 150,000 or so clones; roughly 76% appear just once. The ten largest make up roughly 4.9% of the sample.

CDR1 LGHNA and CDR2 YSLEER were looked up in the germline V gene. Trimming at the junction amounts to 0 bases on V and 8 bases on J, and the germline ends lie 13 bases apart. Reading from cysteine to phenylalanine, the CDR3 counts 14 amino acids. Here the CDR3 DNA is all that survives: 42 bases in frame from base 1. This TCR derives from a young woman in good health and CMV-seropositive. The chain couples TRBV4-3 to TRBJ1-2; TRBD1 is a possible D gene, resting on 5 matching bases. Sequenced material: PBMCs. The CDR3 sequence is CASSQDYRPWGYTF. The DNA reads TGCGCCAGCAGCCAAGATTACAGGCCCTGGGGCTACACCTTC.